This T cell receptor (beta chain) stems from a study of human T cells and chemical hapten exposure. Study details: It was small differences in pooled library volume that mainly caused per-sample TCR yields to vary.

MiXCR was run by TCRdb on the 5' RACE reads, yielding one entry per CDR3 protein. The top ten hold around 2.3% of the sample, which has 65,000 to 95,000 distinct CDR3 sequences, approximately 8% seen once. The length of the CDR3 is 13 residues. Trimming left V 3 bases short and J 5 bases short, with 10 bases between. From germline, CDR1 is MNHEY and CDR2 SMNVEV (reference sequence). Blood, whole and unfractionated, served as the source for total RNA extraction. V usage is TRBV27 and J usage is TRBJ1-1; D call uncertain. The sequence derives from a male donor in good health. DNA for the CDR3: TGTGCCAGCAGTTTGGCCCATGGGACTGAAGCTTTCTTT. It codes for CASSLAHGTEAFF.